This T cell receptor (beta chain) comes out of a study of shared clonotypes between healthy human individuals. Whole-study findings and limits: Clonotype sharing among the donors was expected to vary with sequencing depth.

Concerning this clone: Its antigen remains unidentified. This may arise from a read error, as a much more abundant clone is one base away. Other DNA sequences in the same sample also yield this CDR3.

Only in-frame clones appear in the TCRdb table, and some are missing; sequencing was by immunoSEQ multiplex PCR. The sample includes 600,000 to 700,000 clones, 55% to 85% of them seen just once. J lost 4 bases, V lost 3 bases, and 2 bases had no gene match. CDR1 is MGHDK, CDR2 SYGVNS, per germline. There are 13 residues in the CDR3. The chain has TRBV25-1 and TRBJ1-2, with 7 bases fitting TRBD1. This sequence was found in a woman aged 25-40 years in good health. The sequencing input was memory CD4+ T cells sorted from blood. The subset is: CD45RA-negative fraction. In DNA, the CDR3 is TGTGCCAGCAGTGACCGGGACAGCTATGGCTACACCTTC. Protein sequence: CASSDRDSYGYTF.